Sequencing of this T cell receptor (beta chain) was carried out in a study of shared clonotypes between healthy human individuals. Study observations and caveats: Rarefaction analysis demonstrated incomplete sorted-subset sequencing notwithstanding large depth. Clonotype sharing among donors was thought likely to change with sequencing depth.

Once extracted for a subset, genomic DNA was divided evenly among several immunoSEQ plates. Assay: immunoSEQ multiplex PCR; the TCRdb copy retains only in-frame clones and omits some. The sample lists some 2,400,000 clones; roughly 95% were seen once. Germline CDR1 reads SGHVS; CDR2 reads FNYEAQ. This CDR3 region has 16 residues. V dropped 7 bases and J dropped 5; count of bases not matched to a gene: 13. Turning to this clone: Its antigen is unknown.

The V gene is TRBV7-6, the J gene TRBJ2-2; the match to TRBD1 covers 7 bases. Sample: naive CD4+ T cells sorted from blood. Subset reported: CD45RA+ positively selected. This TCR derives from a man younger than 30 in good health. The CDR3 reads CASTPSGQRRTGELFF. DNA for the CDR3: TGTGCCAGCACCCCGTCGGGACAGAGAAGAACCGGGGAGCTGTTTTTT.